This TCR beta chain was retrieved from a study of T cells in Graves' hyperthyroidism and ophthalmopathy. With respect to this clonotype: The antigen is unknown.

TCR beta CDR3 sequences were amplified from RNA transcripts. In the first-round RT-PCR of the TCR CDR3, the HTBI primer set was used. From the multiplex PCR reads, TCRdb called clonotypes with MiXCR, one entry per CDR3 protein. In the table there are approximately 870,000 distinct CDR3 sequences, over 35% of which are singletons. This CDR3 region has 13 residues. V lost 0 bases, J lost 6 bases, and 10 bases lay in between. Germline loops: CDR1 SGHRS, CDR2 YFSETQ. The diagnoses drew upon clinical symptoms, serum thyroxine and TRAb, thyroid ultrasound and orbital computed tomography. Regarding the study as a whole: Most clonotypes expanded in the thyroid (above 0.001) were also present in blood. A model of 13 V-J pairs discriminated ophthalmopathy from stable hyperthyroidism.

The rearrangement links TRBV5-1 to TRBJ2-7, with no clear D. The sequencing sample was made of blood. The sequence derives from a man in his late teens or twenties with Graves' hyperthyroidism. This chain's CDR3 is CASSLVPGSEQYF. CDR3 coding DNA: TGCGCCAGCAGCTTGGTCCCCGGGTCCGAGCAGTACTTC.